Listed below are T cell receptor beta chains from one sample, sequenced in a study of cytomegalovirus exposure and HLA in healthy donors. Assay used: immunoSEQ multiplex PCR; TCRdb lists only in-frame clones, some missing. The data contain fewer than 200,000 clones, roughly 80% of them seen just once; the ten biggest clones take up roughly 3%. The sequenced sample was PBMCs. Receptor source: a female donor in good health and CMV-seronegative. Both conserved end residues are part of each CDR3. The order of the fields is clone size, V gene, J gene, D gene, CDR3 protein, CDR3 DNA. A D gene is named only where the DNA matches it firmly. Not every row has a clone size; where given, it reads once, few, many or a size class.

-,TRBV30,TRBJ2-3,TRBD2,CAWSNGGGHTDTQYF,TGTGCCTGGAGTAACGGCGGGGGGCACACAGATACGCAGTATTTT
-,TRBV5-1,TRBJ2-5,TRBD2,CASSQTGGSPETQYF,TGCGCCAGCAGCCAAACGGGGGGGTCTCCAGAGACCCAGTACTTC
-,TRBV9,TRBJ2-3,TRBD2,CASSVTPGTSFTDTQYF,TGTGCCAGCAGCGTAACCCCCGGGACTAGCTTCACAGATACGCAGTATTTT
-,TRBV4-3,TRBJ2-5,-,CASNRDSQETQYF,TGCGCCAGCAACCGAGACAGTCAAGAGACCCAGTACTTC
-,TRBV6-1,TRBJ1-4,-,CASSVSLVATNEKLFF,TGTGCCAGCAGTGTGAGTCTAGTTGCAACTAATGAAAAACTGTTTTTT
few,TRBV7-2,TRBJ1-1,-,CASSPPGGKNTEAFF,TGTGCCAGCAGCCCCCCCGGGGGGAAGAACACTGAAGCTTTCTTT
few,TRBV15,TRBJ2-3,TRBD2,CATSRDRGGLDTQYF,TGTGCCACCAGCAGAGATCGGGGGGGCTTGGATACGCAGTATTTT
-,TRBV6-5,TRBJ2-2,-,CASGEGVGELFF,TGTGCCAGCGGGGAGGGGGTCGGGGAGCTGTTTTTT
-,TRBV6-6,TRBJ2-7,TRBD1,CASSFPDRVEQYF,TGTGCCAGCAGTTTCCCGGACAGGGTCGAGCAGTACTTC
few,TRBV19,TRBJ2-5,-,CASSSPPAQETQYF,TGTGCCAGTAGTAGCCCCCCAGCGCAAGAGACCCAGTACTTC
once,TRBV2,TRBJ1-1,TRBD1,CARPGGNTEAFF,TGTGCCAGACCAGGGGGCAACACTGAAGCTTTCTTT
-,TRBV7-8,TRBJ2-7,TRBD2,CASSLGGGSYEQYF,TGTGCCAGCAGCTTAGGGGGGGGATCCTACGAGCAGTACTTC
-,TRBV18,TRBJ2-1,TRBD2,CASSLAGTSYNEQFF,TGTGCCAGCTCACTAGCGGGTACTTCCTACAATGAGCAGTTCTTC
few,TRBV30,TRBJ1-1,TRBD1,CAWRAPGQGGEAFF,TGTGCCTGGAGAGCCCCGGGACAGGGGGGTGAAGCTTTCTTT
few,TRBV10-3,TRBJ1-1,-,CAISESGGLNTEAFF,TGTGCCATCAGTGAGTCGGGAGGGTTGAACACTGAAGCTTTCTTT
-,TRBV2,TRBJ1-2,-,CASRERGYYGYTF,TGTGCCAGCAGGGAAAGAGGGTACTATGGCTACACCTTC
few,TRBV2,TRBJ2-1,-,CASTPQGRGYNEQFF,TGTGCCAGCACCCCACAGGGAAGGGGTTACAATGAGCAGTTCTTC
-,TRBV7-2,TRBJ2-7,TRBD2,CASSPILRFASGRARQYF,TGTGCCAGCAGCCCGATATTGAGGTTTGCTAGCGGGAGGGCCCGTCAGTACTTC
-,TRBV30,TRBJ1-6,-,CAWRPKSSYNSPLHF,TGTGCCTGGAGGCCGAAGAGCTCCTATAATTCACCCCTCCACTTT
few,TRBV5-1,TRBJ2-5,TRBD2,CASSSRGLAGGTETQYF,TGCGCCAGCAGCTCCAGGGGACTAGCGGGGGGCACAGAGACCCAGTACTTC
-,TRBV2,TRBJ2-5,TRBD2,CASSETLAGPGTQYF,TGTGCCAGCAGTGAAACCCTAGCGGGCCCAGGGACCCAGTACTTC
few,TRBV28,TRBJ2-3,TRBD1,CAIPGTGADTQYF,TGTGCCATCCCCGGGACAGGGGCAGATACGCAGTATTTT
-,TRBV4-2,TRBJ2-7,TRBD2,CASSPGTSGSYEQYF,TGTGCCAGCAGCCCTGGGACTAGCGGGTCCTACGAGCAGTACTTC
-,TRBV28,TRBJ2-7,TRBD2,CASSPSGAGALEQYF,TGTGCCAGCAGCCCATCCGGGGCGGGAGCGCTCGAGCAGTACTTC